This TCR beta chain was captured in a study of blood T cells in healthy people across ages. Study-level findings and limits: Percentage of naive T cells showed a strong correlation with TCR beta diversity. Naive CD4+ cell counts and diversity both ran higher in long-lived than in aged donors. Those diversity estimates obtained from one million T cells were thought to be underestimates.

Details on this clonotype: Its antigen remains unknown.

Trimming shortened V by 5 bases and J by 2 bases, and 17 bases separated the two germline ends. In germline, CDR1 is SGHNT, CDR2 YENEEA. The CDR3 loop spans 16 amino acids. A second about 6 to 12 cycle PCR used barcoded and J-beta primers. MiXCR, applied by TCRdb to the 5' RACE reads, yields one record per CDR3 protein. The table lists fewer than 2 million distinct CDR3 sequences, 39% of them singletons, with 20% to 25% in the top ten. The sequence was obtained from a human donor in good health. The sample was blood. The chain employs TRBV11-3 and TRBJ2-3; perhaps D is TRBD1 or TRBD2 (5 bases each). The CDR3 spells CASSDQPGRNTDTQYF. Here the CDR3 DNA reads TGTGCCAGCAGCGATCAACCGGGACGCAACACAGATACGCAGTATTTT.